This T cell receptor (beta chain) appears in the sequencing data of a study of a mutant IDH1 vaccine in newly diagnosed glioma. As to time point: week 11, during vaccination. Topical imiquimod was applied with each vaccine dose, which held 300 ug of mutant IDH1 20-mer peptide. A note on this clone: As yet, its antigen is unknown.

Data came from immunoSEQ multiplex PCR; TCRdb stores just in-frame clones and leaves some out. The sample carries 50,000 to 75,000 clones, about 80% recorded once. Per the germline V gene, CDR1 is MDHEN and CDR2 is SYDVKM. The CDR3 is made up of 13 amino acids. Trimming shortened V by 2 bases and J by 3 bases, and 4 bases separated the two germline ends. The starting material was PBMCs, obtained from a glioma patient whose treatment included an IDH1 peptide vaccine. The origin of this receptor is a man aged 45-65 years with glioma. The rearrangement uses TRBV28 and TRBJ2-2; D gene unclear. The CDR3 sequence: CASSLIYTGELFF. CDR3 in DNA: TGTGCCAGCAGTTTAATTTACACCGGGGAGCTGTTTTTT.